Below are 10 T cell receptor beta chains sequenced from a single sample in a study of shared clonotypes between healthy human individuals. Sequencing used immunoSEQ multiplex PCR; TCRdb keeps in-frame clones, though not all of them. The sample records about 2.4 million clones, approximately 92% being singletons. Sequencing was performed on naive CD4+ T cells sorted from blood. Subset denoted: CD45RA+ positively selected. The origin of the receptors is a young man in good health.

Concerning this clone: This same CDR3 is encoded by further DNA sequences in the sample. The chain employs TRBV27 and TRBJ2-7, with D maybe TRBD2 (6 bases). Trimming cost V 2 bases and J 2 bases, with 13 bases left between them. The CDR3 consists of 15 residues. Germline lookup yields CDR1 MNHEY and CDR2 SMNVEV (reference sequence). The CDR3 loop reads CASSLGQGGTYEQYF. CDR3 coding DNA: TGTGCCAGCAGTTTAGGCCAGGGAGGTACCTACGAGCAGTACTTC.

The rearrangement uses TRBV4-3 and TRBJ2-3; maybe TRBD1 (5 bases). V gave up 1 base and J gave up 0 bases, with 11 bases separating them. Germline V gene data show CDR1 as LGHNA and CDR2 as YSLEER. The CDR3 totals 16 residues. The CDR3 region is CASSQGSHRSTDTQYF. In DNA form, the CDR3 reads TGCGCCAGCAGCCAAGGCTCCCACAGGAGCACAGATACGCAGTATTTT.

The chain has TRBV5-1 and TRBJ2-2; 12 bases are shared with TRBD1. The CDR3 has 16 residues. Germline CDR1 SGHRS, CDR2 YFSETQ. V lost 4 bases, J lost 7 bases, and 8 bases stayed unmatched. CDR3 bases: TGCGCCAGCAGCCCTGGAGGGACAGGGGGCATCGGGGAGCTGTTTTTT. The encoded protein is CASSPGGTGGIGELFF.

J is TRBJ2-2 and V is TRBV9, with 7 bases fitting TRBD2. The CDR3 sequence is 16 residues long. Trimming took 4 bases from V and 1 from J; bases not matched to a gene: 7. CDR1 is SGDLS and CDR2 is YYNGEE in the germline V gene. CDR3 bases: TGTGCCAGCAGCCCTTCGGCTAGCGGGAACACCGGGGAGCTGTTTTTT. It is translated as CASSPSASGNTGELFF.

The genes are TRBV13 and TRBJ2-3, with TRBD2 matching over 7 bases. Trimming removed 4 bases from V and 5 bases from J; junction bases left unmatched: 9. The length of the CDR3 is 15 residues. The germline V gene encodes CDR1 PRHDT and CDR2 FYEKMQ (reference sequence). Here the CDR3 reads CASSSSRRGLDTQYF. The CDR3 DNA follows: TGTGCCAGCAGCTCTTCCCGGCGGGGGTTAGATACGCAGTATTTT.

The rearrangement links TRBV9 to TRBJ1-2, with 7 nucleotides matching TRBD1. Unmatched junction bases numbered 10, after V lost 3 bases and J lost 11 bases. Germline V gene data show CDR1 as SGDLS and CDR2 as YYNGEE. The CDR3 contains 13 residues. The CDR3, as DNA: TGTGCCAGCAGCGCGAAGCCCGGGACAGCGTACACCTTC. Translating it yields CASSAKPGTAYTF. Looking up the rest from reference TRBV9 and TRBJ1-2 gives the full variable domain: DSGVTQTPKHLITATGQRVTLRCSPRSGDLSVYWYQQSLDQGLQFLIQYYNGEERAKGNILERFSAQQFPDLHSELNLSSLELGDSALYFCASSAKPGTAYTFGSGTRLTVV.

The V and J genes are TRBV2 and TRBJ2-6; TRBD1 aligns across 9 bases. In germline, CDR1 is SNHLY, CDR2 FYNNEI. The CDR3 runs 16 residues. The junction had 5 bases not matched to a gene; V was cut back by 6 bases and J by 2 bases. CDR3 protein: CASSLQGAAGANVLTF. CDR3 DNA: TGTGCCAGCAGCCTACAGGGGGCAGCTGGGGCCAACGTCCTGACTTTC. The full variable domain, its missing parts supplied by reference TRBV2 and TRBJ2-6, is EPEVTQTPSHQVTQMGQEVILRCVPISNHLYFYWYRQILGQKVEFLVSFYNNEISEKSEIFDDQFSVERPDGSNFTLKIRSTKLEDSAMYFCASSLQGAAGANVLTFGAGSRLTVL.

The table lists this clone with a count of one. The CDR3 coding sequence is TGCGCCAGCAGTCAAAGGGCTCAGGGGCCCTACGAGCAGTACTTC. Protein: CASSQRAQGPYEQYF. The J gene is TRBJ2-7, the V gene TRBV23-1, with a weak D call TRBD1 (6 bases). TRBV23-1 falls under the ORF class, with uncertain function. The CDR3 sequence is 15 residues long. Deletions cut 2 bases from V and 2 bases from J, with 13 bases between.

The rearrangement joins TRBV6-1 to TRBJ2-2; D call uncertain. Germline CDR1 is MNHNS and CDR2 is SASEGT. V gave up 6 bases and J gave up 4 bases, with 15 bases separating them. CDR3 size: 15 residues. CDR3 loop: CASRGGSRGTGELFF. CDR3 sequence (DNA): TGTGCCAGCAGGGGTGGCAGTCGTGGCACCGGGGAGCTGTTTTTT.

The chain links TRBV5-4 to TRBJ2-5; no clear D gene. Per the germline V gene, CDR1 is SGHNT and CDR2 is YYREEE (reference sequence). Trimming removed 3 bases at V and 2 bases at J, with 20 bases between. CDR3 size: 17 residues. The CDR3 protein is CASSSSSLRARQETQYF. For the CDR3, the DNA is TGTGCCAGCAGCTCTTCCAGTCTTAGGGCCCGACAAGAGACCCAGTACTTC.